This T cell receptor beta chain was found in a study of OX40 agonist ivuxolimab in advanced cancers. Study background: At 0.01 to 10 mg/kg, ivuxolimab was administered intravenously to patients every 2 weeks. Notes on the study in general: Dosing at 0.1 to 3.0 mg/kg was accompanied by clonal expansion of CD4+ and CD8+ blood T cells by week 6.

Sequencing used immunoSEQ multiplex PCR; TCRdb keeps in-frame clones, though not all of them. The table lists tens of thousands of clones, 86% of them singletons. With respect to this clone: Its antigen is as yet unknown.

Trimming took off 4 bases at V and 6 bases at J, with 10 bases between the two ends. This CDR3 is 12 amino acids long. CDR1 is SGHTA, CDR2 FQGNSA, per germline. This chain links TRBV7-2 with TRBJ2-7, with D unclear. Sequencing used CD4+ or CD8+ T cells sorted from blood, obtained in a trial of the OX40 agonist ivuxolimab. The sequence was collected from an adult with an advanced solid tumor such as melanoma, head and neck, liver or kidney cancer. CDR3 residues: CASSSYNSEQYF. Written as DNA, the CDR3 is TGTGCCAGCAGCTCTTACAATAGCGAGCAGTACTTC.